Below are 17 T cell receptor beta chains sequenced from a single sample in a study of CD8+CD57+ T cells in acquired aplastic anemia. Genomic DNA was employed as the template in profiling TCR beta VDJ and CDR3. Each CDR3 protein gets one entry after TCRdb re-called the reads with MiXCR. The sample holds just over 400,000 distinct CDR3 sequences, about 70% seen once. The sequencing input was sorted CD4+, CD8+, or CD8+CD57+ T cells (not recorded which) from PBMCs. Every receptor here comes from a human donor in good health, serving as a control.

Remarks on this clonotype: This likely comes from a read error, as the CDR3 has no conserved phenylalanine or tryptophan at its end. The DNA is left out, because the CDR3 cannot be placed on it with certainty; the CDR3 is given as TCRdb lists it. The genes are TRBV7-9 and TRBJ1-1; TRBD1, as called in the table, went unchecked against the DNA. The CDR3 is 13 amino acids in total, end residues counted. Germline assignment: CDR1 SEHNR and CDR2 FQNEAQ (reference sequence). CDR3 in amino acids: CASSLRGAVRSPP.

In the case of this clonotype: The junction departs from germline at one end; a sequencing error may be responsible. The chain employs TRBV25-1 and TRBJ2-7, with TRBD1 matching 8 bases. The CDR3 runs 15 residues. Germline assignment: CDR1 MGHDK and CDR2 SYGVNS. The CDR3, as DNA: TGTCCCAGCAGCCCGTCCGGGACAGGCTCCTGCGAGCAGTACTTC. It translates to CPSSPSGTGSCEQYF.

The chain joins TRBV29-1 to TRBJ2-7; no clear D gene. V was pared by 5 bases and J by 2 bases, with 7 bases between. CDR3 length: 11 amino acids. Germline lookup yields CDR1 SQVTM and CDR2 ANQGSEA. CDR3 region: CSVRSPYEQYF. The CDR3, as DNA: TGCAGCGTTCGTAGCCCCTACGAGCAGTACTTC.

This clonotype was seen only once. The gene calls are TRBV7-2 and TRBJ2-3; D is possibly TRBD2 (5 bases). Germline CDR1 and CDR2: SGHTA and FQGNSA. The CDR3 runs to 15 residues. Trimming took 6 bases from V and 0 from J, leaving 13 bases between them. In nucleotides, the CDR3 is TGTGCCAGCAGGCCGCGTAGCGCGAGCACAGATACGCAGTATTTT. The encoded protein is CASRPRSASTDTQYF. The full variable domain, in which reference TRBV7-2 and TRBJ2-3 provide the parts outside the CDR3, is GAGVSQSPSNKVTEKGKDVELRCDPISGHTALYWYRQSLGQGLEFLIYFQGNSAPDKSGLPSDRFSAERTGGSVSTLTIQRTQQEDSAVYLCASRPRSASTDTQYFGPGTRLTVL.

V usage is TRBV7-8 and J usage is TRBJ2-1; 8 nucleotides align to TRBD2. The germline V gene has CDR1 SGHVS and CDR2 FQNEAQ. J was trimmed by 5 bases and V by 5 bases; bases with no gene match: 11. The CDR3 has 16 amino acids. This CDR3 is CASSQGLTGGDNEQFF. The CDR3 bases are TGTGCCAGCAGCCAAGGGCTAACGGGGGGGGACAATGAGCAGTTCTTC. The full variable domain, rest sourced from reference TRBV7-8 and TRBJ2-1, is GAGVSQSPRYKVAKRGQDVALRCDPISGHVSLFWYQQALGQGPEFLTYFQNEAQLDKSGLPSDRFFAERPEGSVSTLKIQRTQQEDSAVYLCASSQGLTGGDNEQFFGPGTRLTVL.

The gene calls are TRBV19 and TRBJ2-7, with 10 bases aligning to TRBD1. CDR1 LNHDA and CDR2 SQIVND come from the germline V gene (reference sequence). There are 14 residues in the CDR3. The V gene end was trimmed by 6 bases and the J gene end by 7 bases; junction bases not matched to a gene: 9. CDR3 amino acids: CASRNTGTGEEQYF. As DNA, the CDR3 is TGTGCCAGTAGGAACACCGGGACAGGGGAGGAGCAGTACTTC.

V and J are TRBV7-3 and TRBJ1-1; no reliable D call. Deletions cut 3 bases from V and 7 bases from J, with 21 bases between. Per germline, CDR1 SGHTA and CDR2 FQGTGA. This CDR3 spans 16 amino acids. The DNA for the CDR3 is TGTGCCAGCAGCTTCACTCCTGGTACCGGGGATGGTGAAGCTTTCTTT. It translates to CASSFTPGTGDGEAFF.

The chain couples TRBV20-1 to TRBJ2-6; no clear D. From germline, CDR1 is DFQATT and CDR2 SNEGSKA (reference sequence). This CDR3 comprises 15 residues. Trimming took 1 base from V and 8 from J, leaving 15 bases between them. The CDR3 reads CSARGPSQETNVLTF. The CDR3 nucleotides read TGCAGTGCTAGAGGGCCTTCCCAAGAGACCAACGTCCTGACTTTC.

The chain couples TRBV7-2 to TRBJ2-1; TRBD2 is a possible D gene (6 bases). V was cut by 5 bases and J by 10 bases, with 21 bases left in between. This CDR3 has 15 amino acids. Germline V lookup: CDR1 SGHTA, CDR2 FQGNSA. DNA of the CDR3: TGTGCCAGCAGCGAATCACCTAGCGCAGCCTACGAGCAGTTCTTC. Amino acids: CASSESPSAAYEQFF.

As concerns this clonotype: Compared with germline, one end of the junction differs, possibly owing to a read error. This chain joins TRBV5-1 and TRBJ1-6, with a possible D match to TRBD1 (6 bases). This CDR3 region has 12 residues. Germline V gene data show CDR1 as SGHRS and CDR2 as YFSETQ. The CDR3 loop is CASSLGGGRDHF. The CDR3 region has the DNA TGTGCCAGCAGCTTAGGGGGTGGCCGGGACCACTTT.

This sequence joins TRBV7-9 and TRBJ1-2; a weak D match, TRBD1 (6 bases). The length of the CDR3 is 15 residues. Germline loops: CDR1 SEHNR, CDR2 FQNEAQ (reference sequence). Trimming removed 5 bases at V and 2 bases at J, with 15 bases between. The CDR3: CASSPLLTGNYGYTF. Here the CDR3 DNA reads TGTGCCAGCAGCCCCCTCCTCACAGGGAACTATGGCTACACCTTC.

The chain is built from TRBV9 and TRBJ1-2, with a tentative D call TRBD1 (6 bases). Trimming removed 3 bases at V and 12 bases at J, with 15 bases between. Germline CDR1 SGDLS, CDR2 YYNGEE. The CDR3 has 12 residues. In DNA form, the CDR3 reads TGTGCCAGCAGCGACAGGGTCCATGGAGACACCTTC. Translation gives CASSDRVHGDTF.

The rearrangement links TRBV7-2 to TRBJ1-5, with a possible D match to TRBD1 (6 bases). CDR3 length: 15 residues. Germline assignment: CDR1 SGHTA and CDR2 FQGNSA. V lost 1 base to trimming and J lost 10 bases, with 17 bases between them. The CDR3 bases are TGTGCCAGCAGCTTAGGGGCAGGGGAGGGTCACCCCCAGCATTTT. Residues: CASSLGAGEGHPQHF.

The CDR3 nucleotides are TGCAGTGCTAGAGATCGGACAGGGGGGTACACCTTC. This codes for CSARDRTGGYTF. This chain uses TRBV20-1 with TRBJ1-2, with 10 positions matching TRBD1. In germline, CDR1 is DFQATT, CDR2 SNEGSKA (reference sequence). V lost 0 bases, J lost 11 bases, and 3 bases stayed unmatched. The CDR3 covers 12 residues.

Note on this clonotype: No conserved phenylalanine or tryptophan ends this CDR3, so it is likely a read error. The limits of the CDR3 on the DNA are not certain, so only TCRdb's listed CDR3 is given. The chain combines TRBV2 with TRBJ1-5; the listed D gene, TRBD1, was not tested against the DNA. The CDR3 length is 15 residues, termini included. CDR1 is SNHLY, CDR2 FYNNEI, per germline. CDR3 amino acids: CASSGQGKQPQHYRD.

J is TRBJ1-5 and V is TRBV20-1, with D maybe TRBD1 (5 bases). Trimming took off 3 bases at V and 5 bases at J, with 11 bases between the two ends. Germline V gene lookup returns CDR1 DFQATT and CDR2 SNEGSKA (reference sequence). This CDR3 comprises 13 residues. The CDR3 spells CSARRGDHQPQHF. The CDR3 DNA is TGCAGTGCTAGGCGGGGGGATCATCAGCCCCAGCATTTT.

The rearrangement uses TRBV29-1 and TRBJ2-1; 13 positions agree with TRBD2. Germline lookup yields CDR1 SQVTM and CDR2 ANQGSEA. The CDR3 totals 15 residues. J lost 4 bases, V lost 5 bases, and 5 bases had no gene match. The CDR3 bases are TGCAGCGTTCCGGGGACTAGCGGGACTTACAATGAGCAGTTCTTC. Its translation: CSVPGTSGTYNEQFF.